This T cell receptor beta chain originates from a study of T cell responses to AZD1222 COVID-19 vaccine. Data came from immunoSEQ multiplex PCR; TCRdb stores just in-frame clones and leaves some out. This table holds about 180,000 clones, just under 95% found once. The CDR3 is 16 amino acids. The germline CDR1 and CDR2 sequences are ENHRY and SYGVKD. The ends were cut back, 0 bases at V and 4 bases at J, with 13 bases in the middle. The material sequenced was peripheral blood, taken 28 days after the second dose of the MenACWY control vaccine. V and J are TRBV10-3 and TRBJ1-5; D is ambiguous. The receptor comes from an adult who received the MenACWY meningococcal vaccine as a control. The CDR3 is CAISESGGLGNQPQHF. The CDR3 nucleotides are TGTGCCATCAGTGAGTCAGGTGGGCTAGGGAATCAGCCCCAGCATTTT.